This T cell receptor beta chain was sequenced for a study of blood T cell repertoires in COVID-19 (dated by TCRdb to 2018 to 2021). Study-wide context: Collaborator samples came from the United States, Italy and Spain and covered acute and convalescent phases of COVID-19. The repertoires were released in a freely available public database intended as a resource for research on the immune response to SARS-CoV-2. Where HLA class I and class II types were available, the types were taken from metadata supplied by the sample provider, not from assay-based typing. A de-identified subject ID, COVID-19 status, age in years and sex were almost always included in the sample metadata. Samples were obtained from the ongoing ImmuneRACE study (first 160 participants) and from 950 to 1,500 subjects provided by 6 global collaborators. The prospective study material was composed of cDNA or gDNA derived from T cells, B-cell-depleted T cells, or PBMCs. Subjects who had been exposed to COVID-19, were actively infected with it, or had recovered from it provided the deeply sampled blood TCRbeta repertoires that made up the dataset.

In regard to this clone: Its binding antigen is unknown. Within one base of it there is no much larger clone, and no base qualities were kept.

V is shortened by 3 bases, J by 7 bases, and the region joining them spans 3 bases. The CDR3 measures 11 amino acids from cysteine to phenylalanine. Left in the record is the CDR3 DNA by itself, 33 bases read in frame from the first base. The germline V gene provides CDR1 SGHTA and CDR2 FQGNSA. In the prospective study, participants were 18 to 89 years old, resided in under 30 geographic areas of the United States, and were enrolled through a virtual design. Cohort assignment in the prospective study relied on participant-reported clinical history from a screening survey and a study questionnaire. Recovered participants in ImmuneRACE Cohort 3 were defined as having two consecutive negative NP/OP PCR tests, clearance from a healthcare professional, or resolution of symptoms. Each participant in the prospective study had whole blood, serum and a nasopharyngeal or oropharyngeal swab collected by mobile phlebotomists. Over an approximately 2-month period, participants in the prospective study had the option of providing additional blood draws and questionnaires. Before DNA extraction, blood samples from the prospective study were shipped at room temperature or frozen.

The research as a whole found: The quantity of clinical and demographic metadata differed by source and by participant and was supplied without curation.

The immunoSEQ Assay, a bias-controlled multiplex PCR, was used to amplify TCRbeta CDR3 regions from genomic DNA. The source study handled its data this way. The number of nucleated cells in each sample was estimated from the amplification of reference gene primers within the assay. Sequence reads were collapsed and filtered to measure the absolute abundance of every unique TCRbeta CDR3 rearrangement. Productive Simpson clonality was computed per sample as the square root of Simpson's diversity index over productive rearrangements. TCRdb holds this immuneACCESS table with in-frame rearrangements only. Some clones are missing; in checked studies, unresolved V genes explain under half, and the rest has no known cause. The DNA was the basis for D and trimming; V, J and clone size are from that table. For this sample there are 150,000 to 200,000 clones; less than 85% appear just once. The leading ten clones occupy around 12% of the sample.

The V and J segments used are TRBV7-2 and TRBJ2-2; the D gene is unclear. The clonotype comes from a man aged 45 to 65 who had recovered from COVID-19. The sample comprised PBMCs or T cells enriched from blood (not recorded which). The sequenced DNA is TGTGCCAGCAGCTTGAGCGGGGAGCTGTTTTTT. This translates into CASSLSGELFF.